Included here is one T cell receptor beta chain sequence, with context. Antigen: not known. This specimen belongs to a study of cytomegalovirus exposure and HLA in healthy donors. It was with 60 Vbeta and 13 Jbeta primers that the PCR ran. Sequencing was performed with immunoSEQ multiplex PCR; in TCRdb, only in-frame clones are kept and a portion is missing. The sample has around 99,000 clones, roughly 63% seen once. Study-level findings and limits: Earlier findings revealed that most TCR beta V segments proved productive either about 87% or about 30% of the time. In vitro testing confirmed a few CMV-associated chains as specific for CMV antigens.

The receptor was isolated from a woman in her seventies in good health and CMV-seropositive. The sequenced sample consisted of PBMCs.

The CDR3 loop reads CASSLKSAYNSPLHF. The CDR3 bases are TGCGCCAGCAGCTTGAAGTCAGCCTATAATTCACCCCTCCACTTT. The chain carries TRBV5-1 and TRBJ1-6; D gene unclear. The V gene's germline CDR1 is SGHRS and CDR2 YFSETQ. The length of the CDR3 is 15 residues. The V end lost 1 base, the J end lost 2 bases, and 7 bases lay between the germline ends. Full variable domain (missing parts from reference TRBV5-1 and TRBJ1-6): KAGVTQTPRYLIKTRGQQVTLSCSPISGHRSVSWYQQTPGQGLQFLFEYFSETQRNKGNFPGRFSGRQFSNSRSEMNVSTLELGDSALYLCASSLKSAYNSPLHFGNGTRLTVT.